This T cell receptor beta chain is drawn from a study of T cell responses to AZD1222 COVID-19 vaccine. As for the study in general: Both about-4-week and about-12-week second-dose recipients were combined.

Of note for this clone: What it recognizes is unknown.

Study-level results: Targets within unmutated variant regions were reportedly found for nearly half of spike-specific TCRs.

The CDR3 spans 15 residues. Germline V gene data show CDR1 as LGHDT and CDR2 as YNNKEL (reference sequence). V was trimmed by 4 bases and J by 0 bases, leaving 10 bases between them. This table comes from immunoSEQ multiplex PCR, and its TCRdb copy is limited to in-frame clones, with some not included. The sample shows 100,000 or so clones, about 90% of them seen only once. This clonotype was sampled from an adult in good health. This chain uses TRBV3-1 (or the pseudogene TRBV3-2) with TRBJ1-3, with D unresolved. The source material was peripheral blood, sampled on day 0 of AZD1222 vaccination. This chain's CDR3 is CASSRDDYSGNTIYF. CDR3 coding DNA: TGTGCCAGCAGCCGAGACGACTACTCTGGAAACACCATATATTTT.